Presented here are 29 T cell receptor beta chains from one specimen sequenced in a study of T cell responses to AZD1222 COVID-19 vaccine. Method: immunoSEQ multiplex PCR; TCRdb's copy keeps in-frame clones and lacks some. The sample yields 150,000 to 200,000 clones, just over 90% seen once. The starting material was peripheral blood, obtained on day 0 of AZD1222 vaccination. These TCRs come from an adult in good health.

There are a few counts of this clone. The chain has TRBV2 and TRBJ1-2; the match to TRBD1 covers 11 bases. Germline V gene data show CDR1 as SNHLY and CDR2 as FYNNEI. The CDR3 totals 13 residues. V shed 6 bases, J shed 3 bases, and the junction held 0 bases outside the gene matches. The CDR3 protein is CASRGQGDYGYTF. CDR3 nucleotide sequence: TGTGCCAGCAGGGGACAGGGGGACTATGGCTACACCTTC.

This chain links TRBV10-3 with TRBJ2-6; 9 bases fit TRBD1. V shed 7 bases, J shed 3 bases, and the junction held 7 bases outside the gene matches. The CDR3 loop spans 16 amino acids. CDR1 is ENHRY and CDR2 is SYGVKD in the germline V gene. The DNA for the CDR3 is TGTGCCATCACCGAGACAGGGGGAGGTGGGGCCAACGTCCTGACTTTC. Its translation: CAITETGGGGANVLTF.

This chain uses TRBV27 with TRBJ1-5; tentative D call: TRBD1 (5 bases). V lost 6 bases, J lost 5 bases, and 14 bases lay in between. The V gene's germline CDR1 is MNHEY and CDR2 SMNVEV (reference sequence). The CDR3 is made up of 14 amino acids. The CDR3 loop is CASSFGQGHQPQHF. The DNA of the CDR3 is TGTGCCAGCAGCTTCGGCCAGGGACATCAGCCCCAGCATTTT.

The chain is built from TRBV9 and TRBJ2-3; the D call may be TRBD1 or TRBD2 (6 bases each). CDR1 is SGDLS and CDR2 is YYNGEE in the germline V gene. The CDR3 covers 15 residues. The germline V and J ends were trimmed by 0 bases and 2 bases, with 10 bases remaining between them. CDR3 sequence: CASSVATGATDTQYF. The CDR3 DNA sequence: TGTGCCAGCAGCGTAGCTACGGGGGCCACAGATACGCAGTATTTT. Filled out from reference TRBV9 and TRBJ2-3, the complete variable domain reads DSGVTQTPKHLITATGQRVTLRCSPRSGDLSVYWYQQSLDQGLQFLIQYYNGEERAKGNILERFSAQQFPDLHSELNLSSLELGDSALYFCASSVATGATDTQYFGPGTRLTVL.

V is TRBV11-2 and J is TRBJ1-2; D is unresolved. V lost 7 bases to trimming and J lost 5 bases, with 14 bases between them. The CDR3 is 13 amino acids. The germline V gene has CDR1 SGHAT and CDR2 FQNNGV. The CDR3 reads CASNQGGPYGYTF. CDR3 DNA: TGTGCCAGCAACCAAGGCGGGCCATATGGCTACACCTTC. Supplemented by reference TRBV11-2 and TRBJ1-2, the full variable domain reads EAGVAQSPRYKIIEKRQSVAFWCNPISGHATLYWYQQILGQGPKLLIQFQNNGVVDDSQLPKDRFSAERLKGVDSTLKIQPAKLEDSAVYLCASNQGGPYGYTFGSGTRLTVV.

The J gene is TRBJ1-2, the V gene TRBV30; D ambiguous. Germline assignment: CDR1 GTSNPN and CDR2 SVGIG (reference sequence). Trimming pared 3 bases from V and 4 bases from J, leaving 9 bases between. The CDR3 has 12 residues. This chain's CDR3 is CAWRRPSYGYTF. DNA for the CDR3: TGTGCCTGGAGGCGTCCCTCCTATGGCTACACCTTC.

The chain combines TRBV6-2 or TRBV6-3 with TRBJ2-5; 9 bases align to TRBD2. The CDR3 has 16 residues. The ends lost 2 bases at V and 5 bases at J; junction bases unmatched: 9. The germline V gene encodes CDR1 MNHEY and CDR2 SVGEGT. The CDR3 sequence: CASSYPLAGVDETQYF. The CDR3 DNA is TGTGCCAGCAGTTACCCCTTAGCGGGAGTAGACGAGACCCAGTACTTC.

CDR3 protein: CASRLKTNSPLHF. DNA of the CDR3: TGTGCCAGCAGACTTAAGACAAATTCACCCCTCCACTTT. The rearrangement links TRBV14 to TRBJ1-6; D is ambiguous. V gave up 6 bases and J gave up 7 bases, with 10 bases separating them. The CDR3 runs 13 residues. Germline V gives CDR1 SGHDN, CDR2 FVKESK.

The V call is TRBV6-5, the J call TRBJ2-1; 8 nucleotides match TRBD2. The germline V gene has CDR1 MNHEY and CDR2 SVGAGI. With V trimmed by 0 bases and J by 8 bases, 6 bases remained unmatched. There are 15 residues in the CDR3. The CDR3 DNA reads TGTGCCAGCAGTTACTCCCGGGAGGGCGTCGATGAGCAGTTCTTC. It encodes CASSYSREGVDEQFF.

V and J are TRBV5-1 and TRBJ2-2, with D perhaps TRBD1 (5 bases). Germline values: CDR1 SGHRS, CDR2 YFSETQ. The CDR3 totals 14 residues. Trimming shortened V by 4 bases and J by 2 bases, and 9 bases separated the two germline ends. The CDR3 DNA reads TGCGCCAGCAGCCCGGACATTAACACCGGGGAGCTGTTTTTT. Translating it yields CASSPDINTGELFF.

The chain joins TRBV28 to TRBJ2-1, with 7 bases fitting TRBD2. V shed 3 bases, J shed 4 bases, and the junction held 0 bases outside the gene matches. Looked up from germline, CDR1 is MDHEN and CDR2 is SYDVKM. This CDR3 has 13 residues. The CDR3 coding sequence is TGTGCCAGCAGTTTGCGGGGGTACAATGAGCAGTTCTTC. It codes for CASSLRGYNEQFF.

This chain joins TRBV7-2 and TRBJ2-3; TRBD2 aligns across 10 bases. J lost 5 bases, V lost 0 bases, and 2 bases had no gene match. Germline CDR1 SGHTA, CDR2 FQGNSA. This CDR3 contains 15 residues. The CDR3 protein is CASSLALAGVDTQYF. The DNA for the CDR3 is TGTGCCAGCAGCTTAGCCCTAGCGGGAGTAGATACGCAGTATTTT. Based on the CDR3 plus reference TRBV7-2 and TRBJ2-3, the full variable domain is GAGVSQSPSNKVTEKGKDVELRCDPISGHTALYWYRQSLGQGLEFLIYFQGNSAPDKSGLPSDRFSAERTGGSVSTLTIQRTQQEDSAVYLCASSLALAGVDTQYFGPGTRLTVL.

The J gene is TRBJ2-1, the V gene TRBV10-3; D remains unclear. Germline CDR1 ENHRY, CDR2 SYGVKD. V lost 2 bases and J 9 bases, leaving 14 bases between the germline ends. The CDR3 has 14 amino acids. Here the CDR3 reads CAISEKPSSSEQFF. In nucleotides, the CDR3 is TGTGCCATCAGTGAGAAACCCTCCTCTAGTGAGCAGTTCTTC.

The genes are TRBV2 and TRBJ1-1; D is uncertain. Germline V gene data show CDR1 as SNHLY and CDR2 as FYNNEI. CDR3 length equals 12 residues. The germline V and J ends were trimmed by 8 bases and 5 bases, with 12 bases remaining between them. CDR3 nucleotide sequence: TGTGCCAGCGGCGTGGGCGGAACTGAAGCTTTCTTT. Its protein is CASGVGGTEAFF.

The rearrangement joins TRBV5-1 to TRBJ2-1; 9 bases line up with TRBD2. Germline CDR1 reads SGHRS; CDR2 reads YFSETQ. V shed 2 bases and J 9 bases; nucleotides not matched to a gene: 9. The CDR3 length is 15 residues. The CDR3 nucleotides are TGCGCCAGCAGCTTCAAGGCTAGCGGGAACGGTGAGCAGTTCTTC. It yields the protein CASSFKASGNGEQFF.

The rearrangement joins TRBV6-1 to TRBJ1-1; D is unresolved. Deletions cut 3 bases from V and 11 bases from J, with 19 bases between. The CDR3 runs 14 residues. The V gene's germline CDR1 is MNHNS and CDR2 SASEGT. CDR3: CASSDKATSGGAFF. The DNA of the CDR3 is TGTGCCAGCAGTGATAAAGCAACATCCGGTGGGGCTTTCTTT.

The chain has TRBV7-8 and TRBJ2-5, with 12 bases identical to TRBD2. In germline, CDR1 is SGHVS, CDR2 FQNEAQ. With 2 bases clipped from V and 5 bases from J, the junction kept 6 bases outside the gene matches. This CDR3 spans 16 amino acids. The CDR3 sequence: CASSLNLAGGSETQYF. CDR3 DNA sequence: TGTGCCAGCAGCTTAAATCTAGCGGGAGGGTCGGAGACCCAGTACTTC.

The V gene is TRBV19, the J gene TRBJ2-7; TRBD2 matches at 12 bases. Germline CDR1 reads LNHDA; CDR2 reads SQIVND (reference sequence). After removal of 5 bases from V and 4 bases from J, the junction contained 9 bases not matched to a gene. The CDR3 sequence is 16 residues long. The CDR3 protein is CASSPTSGSPGYEQYF. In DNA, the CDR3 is TGTGCCAGTAGTCCGACTAGCGGGAGCCCCGGGTACGAGCAGTACTTC.

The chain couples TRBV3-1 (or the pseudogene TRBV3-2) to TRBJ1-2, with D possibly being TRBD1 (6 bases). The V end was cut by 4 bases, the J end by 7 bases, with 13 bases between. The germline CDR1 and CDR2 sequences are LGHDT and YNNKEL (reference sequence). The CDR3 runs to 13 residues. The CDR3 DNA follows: TGTGCCAGCAGCCTTTCCCCAGGGGTTGGCTACACCTTC. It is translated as CASSLSPGVGYTF.

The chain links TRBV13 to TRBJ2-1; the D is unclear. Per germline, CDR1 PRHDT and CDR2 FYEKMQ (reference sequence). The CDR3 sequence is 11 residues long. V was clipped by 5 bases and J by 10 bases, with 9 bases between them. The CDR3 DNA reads TGTGCCAGCAGCGGAACAGTGGAGCAGTTCTTC. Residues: CASSGTVEQFF.

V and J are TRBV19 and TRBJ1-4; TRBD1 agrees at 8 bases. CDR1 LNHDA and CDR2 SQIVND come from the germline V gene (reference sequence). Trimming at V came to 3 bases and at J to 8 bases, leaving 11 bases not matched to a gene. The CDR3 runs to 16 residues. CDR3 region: CASSMGPRDRREKLFF. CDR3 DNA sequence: TGTGCCAGTAGTATGGGCCCTCGGGACAGGCGGGAAAAACTGTTTTTT. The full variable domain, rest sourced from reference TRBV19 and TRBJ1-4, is DGGITQSPKYLFRKEGQNVTLSCEQNLNHDAMYWYRQDPGQGLRLIYYSQIVNDFQKGDIAEGYSVSREKKESFPLTVTSAQKNPTAFYLCASSMGPRDRREKLFFGSGTQLSVL.

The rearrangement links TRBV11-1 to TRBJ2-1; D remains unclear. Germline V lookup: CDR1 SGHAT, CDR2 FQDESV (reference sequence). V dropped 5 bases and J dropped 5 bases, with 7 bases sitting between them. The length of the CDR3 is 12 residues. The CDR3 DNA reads TGTGCCAGCAGCCCTAGGAACAATGAGCAGTTCTTC. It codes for CASSPRNNEQFF.

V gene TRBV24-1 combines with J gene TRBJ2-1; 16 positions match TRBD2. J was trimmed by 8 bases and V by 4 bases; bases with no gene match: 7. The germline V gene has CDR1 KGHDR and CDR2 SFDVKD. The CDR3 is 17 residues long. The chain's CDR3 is CATSERGLAGGVDEQFF. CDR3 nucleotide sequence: TGTGCCACCAGTGAAAGGGGACTAGCGGGAGGGGTAGATGAGCAGTTCTTC.

This chain's CDR3 is CATSSSWVQPQHF. The DNA of the CDR3 is TGTGCCACCAGCTCCTCTTGGGTTCAGCCCCAGCATTTT. The rearrangement links TRBV15 to TRBJ1-5; D gene ambiguous. The CDR3 has 13 residues. V lost 5 bases and J 6 bases, leaving 11 bases between the germline ends. Germline V gives CDR1 LNHNV, CDR2 YYDKDF (reference sequence).

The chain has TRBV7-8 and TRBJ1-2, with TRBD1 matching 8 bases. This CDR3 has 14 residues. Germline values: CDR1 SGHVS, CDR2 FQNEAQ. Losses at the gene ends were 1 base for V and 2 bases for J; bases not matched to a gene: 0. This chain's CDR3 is CASSLGQGNYGYTF. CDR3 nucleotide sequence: TGTGCCAGCAGCTTAGGACAGGGGAACTATGGCTACACCTTC.

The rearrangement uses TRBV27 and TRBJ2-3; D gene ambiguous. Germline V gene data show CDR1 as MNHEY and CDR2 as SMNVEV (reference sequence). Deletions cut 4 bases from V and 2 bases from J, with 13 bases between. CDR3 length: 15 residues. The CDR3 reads CASSSLPQYTDTQYF. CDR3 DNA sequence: TGTGCCAGCAGTTCACTTCCCCAGTACACAGATACGCAGTATTTT.

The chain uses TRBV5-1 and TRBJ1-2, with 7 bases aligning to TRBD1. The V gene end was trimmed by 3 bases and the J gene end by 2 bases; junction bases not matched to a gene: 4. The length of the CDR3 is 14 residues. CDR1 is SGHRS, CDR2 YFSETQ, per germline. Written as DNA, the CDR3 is TGCGCCAGCAGCTCATCGACAGGGAACTATGGCTACACCTTC. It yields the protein CASSSSTGNYGYTF.

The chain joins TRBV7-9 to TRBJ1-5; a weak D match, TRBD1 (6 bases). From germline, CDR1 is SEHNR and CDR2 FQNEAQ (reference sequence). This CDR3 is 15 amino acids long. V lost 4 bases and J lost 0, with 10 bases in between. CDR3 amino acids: CASSSGGHSNQPQHF. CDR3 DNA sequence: TGTGCCAGCAGCTCTGGGGGCCATAGCAATCAGCCCCAGCATTTT.

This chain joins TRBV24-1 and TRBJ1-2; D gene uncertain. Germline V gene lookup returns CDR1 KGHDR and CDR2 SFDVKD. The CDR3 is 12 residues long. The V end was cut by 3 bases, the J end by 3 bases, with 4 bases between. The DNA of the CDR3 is TGTGCCACCAGTGATGATTACTATGGCTACACCTTC. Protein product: CATSDDYYGYTF.